This is a list of T cell receptor beta chains from one sample in a study of technical replicates of blood from a handful of donors. Repertoires were generated with immunoSEQ multiplex PCR, while TCRdb's copy carries only in-frame clones and drops some. Among tens of thousands of clones listed, 92% were seen once. Sequencing was done on a sample of T cells isolated from PBMCs. These receptors all come from a human donor in good health. Both conserved end residues are part of each CDR3. A row's size may be missing; if present it is once, few, many or a size class.

CDR3 length	clone size	V gene	J gene	CDR3 protein
13	NA	TRBV18	TRBJ1-2	CASSVEQVLGYTF
12	once	TRBV11-3	TRBJ2-7	CASSLGAGEQYF
15	NA	TRBV4-3	TRBJ2-7	CASSQGGEPSYEQYF
16	NA	TRBV7-2	TRBJ1-1	CASSLGKGFVNTEAFF
14	NA	TRBV28	TRBJ2-5	CASSLLGAALGQYF
14	NA	TRBV19	TRBJ1-5	CASSIVASNQPQHF
16	NA	TRBV19	TRBJ2-6	CASSGQGVSGANVLTF
12	NA	TRBV4-1	TRBJ2-1	CASSHLGGEQFF
13	NA	TRBV19	TRBJ1-1	CASSITAVTEAFF
14	NA	TRBV6-6	TRBJ1-1	CASSYSMTVPEAFF
14	NA	TRBV30	TRBJ1-2	CAWSVQMGARGYTF
15	NA	TRBV18	TRBJ1-3	CASSDRTNSGNTIYF
14	NA	TRBV11-2	TRBJ1-1	CASSLDLRVTEAFF
15	once	TRBV10-3	TRBJ2-7	CAISESLAGDYEQYF
14	NA	TRBV11-3	TRBJ1-1	CASSLGGGNTEAFF
15	NA	TRBV9	TRBJ2-1	CASSVGSGSHNEQFF
15	NA	TRBV7-2	TRBJ2-7	CASSLTYSASYEQYF
16	NA	TRBV5-4	TRBJ2-7	CASSREPAGEEYEQYF
14	NA	TRBV2	TRBJ2-3	CASGADYSTDTQYF
17	NA	TRBV12-5	TRBJ2-1	CASGLVPALAVYNEQFF
16	NA	TRBV5-3	TRBJ1-2	CARSIDRTHDPYGYTF
15	NA	TRBV29-1	TRBJ2-7	CSVEERGGGPYEQYF